This TCR beta chain was sequenced in a study of T-cell reconstitution after alpha-beta-depleted transplantation in children. This clonotype was seen only a few times. TCRbeta library construction was performed incorporating unique molecular identifiers. Each CDR3 protein gets one entry after TCRdb re-called the PCR reads with MiXCR. The sample records 500,000 to 600,000 distinct CDR3 sequences, about a sixth being singletons. This CDR3 region has 15 residues. J was trimmed by 7 bases and V by 1 base; bases with no gene match: 6. Per germline, CDR1 ENHRY and CDR2 SYGVKD. The sample here was PBMCs from the stem cell graft donor, taken from the stem cell graft. The origin of this receptor is a human donor who donated a stem cell graft to a child with acute lymphoblastic leukemia. V gene TRBV10-3 combines with J gene TRBJ2-2; the match to TRBD2 covers 7 bases. The CDR3 region has the DNA TGTGCCATCAGTGAGTTGGCGGGAGTCGTCGGGGAGCTGTTTTTT. It specifies CAISELAGVVGELFF.